This T cell receptor beta chain was identified in a study of T cells in Graves' hyperthyroidism and ophthalmopathy (dated by TCRdb to the late 2010s). With regard to the full study: Peripheral blood samples were taken at the time of initial diagnosis, prior to any treatment. A discovery cohort of about 95 patients, 43 with Graves' ophthalmopathy and 57 with stable Graves' hyperthyroidism, was used to find distinguishing TCR V-J signatures. An independent validation cohort of some 18 hyperthyroidism patients and 17 patients who later progressed to ophthalmopathy tested prospective prediction of ophthalmopathy. The 85 to 100 discovery patients were randomly split 7:3 into training and test sets. In addition, the study compared T-cell repertoires in thyroid tissue and in blood from six Graves' hyperthyroidism patients. Following sampling, methimazole starting at 30 mg daily was given to hyperthyroidism patients, and high-dose intravenous methylprednisolone was given to ophthalmopathy patients. According to the paper, TCR Vbeta CDR3 sequencing was carried out on some 130 peripheral blood samples, which came from 40 to 45 ophthalmopathy, around 74 hyperthyroidism and 17 progressor patients. Paper-wide results and their limitations: A 13 V-J signature model separated ophthalmopathy from stable hyperthyroidism, with 87.88% sensitivity and 81% to 83% specificity in cross-validation and 80%/75% in testing. During validation, the model predicted progression to ophthalmopathy a median of roughly six months ahead of onset, with almost 71% sensitivity and 72% to 80% specificity. Most expanded thyroid clonotypes (frequency above 0.001) were also detected in blood, suggesting blood repertoires may reflect thyroid immune responses. No statistical method was used to set the sample size in advance, and investigators knew the group allocation.

This clonotype appeared a few times. There is no known antigen for this receptor. Base qualities are missing; no much larger clone stands one base away. Sequences MGHRA (CDR1) and YSYEKL (CDR2) are obtained from the germline V gene. There are 14 amino acids in the CDR3, from cysteine to phenylalanine inclusive. Just the 42-base CDR3 DNA is kept, in frame starting at base 1. V sheds 1 base and J sheds 3 bases, leaving 6 bases between their ends. The TCR beta CDR3 regions were amplified from RNA transcripts. The TCR CDR3 was subjected to a first round of RT-PCR using the HTBI primer set and the Qiagen OneStep RT-PCR kit. A second multiplex PCR round built the libraries, followed by size selection and purification. Libraries were sequenced paired-end with 100 bp reads on an Illumina HiSeq2000. As for the original processing: SOAPnuke was used to process the raw data, removing reads that contained adapters or uncalled bases, had a mean Phred below 15, or lacked an exact match to the constant primer or identifier. High-quality paired reads were merged with COPE v1.2.5, and unique nucleotide sequences were defined as clonotypes. MiTCR v1.1 was used to align clonotypes to the IMGT TRBV, TRBD and TRBJ reference segments. Analysis was restricted to V-J combinations with a frequency above 0.0001, which covered roughly 99% of repertoires. A TCS score was defined as the ratio between F50 (clonal expansion) and ExV (chaos), using BLOSUM62-based TCRdist between CDR3 peptides within each V-J. Welch's t-statistics and random forest reduced around 520 V-J features to roughly 13, which were used in a naive Bayes classifier (R e1071). TCRdb trimmed public reads at Q25 via fastp, called clones via MiXCR and kept in-frame beta chains. Entries are consolidated by CDR3 protein sequence, retaining the most common genes and DNA. Here the V and J calls rest on TCRdb's processing, not on the authors' analysis. Counted in this sample were around 700,000 distinct CDR3 sequences; roughly 20% of them appeared once. Over 15% of the sample belongs to the ten largest clones.

Hyperthyroidism patients were newly diagnosed, had a disease duration of under 2 months, and were aged 18 to 65 years. Any patient with an uncontrolled infection, another autoimmune disease, pregnancy or lactation was excluded. Clinical symptoms, serum thyroxine and TRAb, thyroid ultrasound, and orbital computed tomography formed the basis for the diagnoses. Blood from progressor patients was drawn when they were first diagnosed with hyperthyroidism, before any ophthalmopathy symptoms appeared. PBMCs were separated from roughly 9.3 ml of fresh peripheral blood using Ficoll-Paque density gradient centrifugation. Progressor patients were defined as those initially diagnosed with Graves' hyperthyroidism in whom ophthalmopathy developed during follow-up. Total RNA was extracted with Trizol reagent, and quality was checked on an Agilent 2100 Bioanalyzer.

The V gene is TRBV4-1 and the J gene is TRBJ2-2; no confident D gene assignment can be made. This clonotype was sampled from a woman in her 50s with Graves' hyperthyroidism that later progressed to Graves' ophthalmopathy. The source material was blood. The DNA sequence is as follows: TGCGCCAGCAGCCAAGTTGGGGACACCGGGGAGCTGTTTTTT. It specifies CASSQVGDTGELFF.